This T cell receptor beta chain was obtained from a study of Graves' ophthalmopathy and Graves' hyperthyroidism. The TCR beta CDR3 regions underwent amplification from RNA transcripts. A first-round RT-PCR used HTBI primers, followed by a second-round multiplex PCR. Via MiXCR, TCRdb re-called the multiplex PCR reads, giving one row per CDR3 protein. Here the sample spans just over 400,000 distinct CDR3 sequences, under 25% being singletons. The germline gives CDR1 LGHNA, CDR2 YNFKEQ. V lost 5 bases to trimming and J lost 0 bases, with 8 bases between them. The CDR3 has 13 residues. Diagnostic conclusions were grounded in clinical symptoms, serum thyroxine, TRAb, thyroid ultrasound and orbital computed tomography. To note about this clonotype: What it binds is not known.

Study findings and constraints: At approximately 70% sensitivity and 72.22% specificity, the model predicted progression of the ophthalmopathy.

V is TRBV4-2 and J is TRBJ2-7, with D hard to call. Specimen: peripheral blood. This TCR was recovered from a woman between 18 and 29 years old with stable Graves' hyperthyroidism. In nucleotides, the CDR3 is TGTGCCAGCAGCGTACCGAACTCCTACGAGCAGTACTTC. Encoded protein: CASSVPNSYEQYF.